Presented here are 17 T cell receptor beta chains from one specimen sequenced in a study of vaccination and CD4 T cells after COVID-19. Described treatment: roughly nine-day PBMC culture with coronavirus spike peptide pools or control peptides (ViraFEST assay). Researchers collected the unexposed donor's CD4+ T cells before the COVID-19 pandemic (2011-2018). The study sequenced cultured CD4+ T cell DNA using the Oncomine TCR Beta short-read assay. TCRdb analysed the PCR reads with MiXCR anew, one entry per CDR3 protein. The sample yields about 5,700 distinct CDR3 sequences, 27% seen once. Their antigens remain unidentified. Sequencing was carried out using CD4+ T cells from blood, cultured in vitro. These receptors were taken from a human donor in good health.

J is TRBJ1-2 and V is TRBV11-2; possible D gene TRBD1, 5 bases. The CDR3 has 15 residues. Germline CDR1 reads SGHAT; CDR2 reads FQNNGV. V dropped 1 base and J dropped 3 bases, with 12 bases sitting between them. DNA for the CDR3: TGTGCCAGCAGCTTAGCAGTGCAGGGCGACTATGGCTACACCTTC. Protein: CASSLAVQGDYGYTF.

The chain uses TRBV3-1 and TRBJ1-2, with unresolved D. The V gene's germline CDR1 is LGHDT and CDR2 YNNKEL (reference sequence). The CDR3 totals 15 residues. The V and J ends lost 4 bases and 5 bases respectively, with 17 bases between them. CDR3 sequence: CASSPGSGSGYGYTF. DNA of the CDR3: TGTGCCAGCAGCCCTGGGTCGGGGTCTGGGTATGGCTACACCTTC.

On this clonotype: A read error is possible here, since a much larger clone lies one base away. This chain's CDR3 is CSTRDTGRQPQHF. CDR3 nucleotide sequence: TGCAGTACTAGAGACACAGGGCGTCAGCCCCAGCATTTT. The chain combines TRBV20-1 with TRBJ1-5; a possible D gene is TRBD1 (6 bases). The CDR3 is made up of 13 amino acids. Germline V gene data show CDR1 as DFQATT and CDR2 as SNEGSKA (reference sequence).

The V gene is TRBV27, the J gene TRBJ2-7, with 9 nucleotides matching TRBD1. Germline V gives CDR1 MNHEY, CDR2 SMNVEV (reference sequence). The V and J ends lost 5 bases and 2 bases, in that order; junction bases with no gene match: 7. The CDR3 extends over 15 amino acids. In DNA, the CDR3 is TGTGCCAGCAGTCCCACGACAGGGGGACCCTACGAGCAGTACTTC. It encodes CASSPTTGGPYEQYF.

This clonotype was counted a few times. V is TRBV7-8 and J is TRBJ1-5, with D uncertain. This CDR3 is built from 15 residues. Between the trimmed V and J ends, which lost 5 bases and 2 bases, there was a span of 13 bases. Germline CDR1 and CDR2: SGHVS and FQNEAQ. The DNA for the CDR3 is TGTGCCAGCAGCGGTGGGGTTACGGGCAATCAGCCCCAGCATTTT. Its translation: CASSGGVTGNQPQHF.

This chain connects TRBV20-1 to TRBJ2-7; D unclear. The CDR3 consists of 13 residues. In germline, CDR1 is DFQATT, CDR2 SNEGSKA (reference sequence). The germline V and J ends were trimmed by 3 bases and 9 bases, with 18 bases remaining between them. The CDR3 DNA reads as TGCAGTGCTAGTGCGGACCTGTCGTTCGGGCAGTACTTC. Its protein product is CSASADLSFGQYF.

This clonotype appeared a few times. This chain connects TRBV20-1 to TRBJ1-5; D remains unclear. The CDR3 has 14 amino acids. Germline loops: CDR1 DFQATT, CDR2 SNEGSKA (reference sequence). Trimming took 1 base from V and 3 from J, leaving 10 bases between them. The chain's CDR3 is CSARAGRNNQPQHF. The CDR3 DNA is TGCAGTGCTAGAGCGGGAAGGAACAATCAGCCCCAGCATTTT.

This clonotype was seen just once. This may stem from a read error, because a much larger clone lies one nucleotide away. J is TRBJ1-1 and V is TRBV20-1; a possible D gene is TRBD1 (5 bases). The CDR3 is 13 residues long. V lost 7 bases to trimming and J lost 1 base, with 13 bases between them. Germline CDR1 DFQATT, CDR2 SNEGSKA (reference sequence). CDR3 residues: CSVGGLGNTEAFF. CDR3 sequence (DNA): TGCAGTGTTGGGGGACTTGGGAACACTGAAGCTTTCTTT.

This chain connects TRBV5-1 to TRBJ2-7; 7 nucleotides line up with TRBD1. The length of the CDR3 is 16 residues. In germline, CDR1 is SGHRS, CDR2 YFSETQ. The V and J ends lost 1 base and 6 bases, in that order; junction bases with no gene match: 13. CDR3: CASSLSQIPTGSEQYF. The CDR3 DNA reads TGCGCCAGCAGCTTGTCACAAATACCGACAGGGTCCGAGCAGTACTTC. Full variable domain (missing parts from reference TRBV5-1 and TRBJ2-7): KAGVTQTPRYLIKTRGQQVTLSCSPISGHRSVSWYQQTPGQGLQFLFEYFSETQRNKGNFPGRFSGRQFSNSRSEMNVSTLELGDSALYLCASSLSQIPTGSEQYFGPGTRLTVT.

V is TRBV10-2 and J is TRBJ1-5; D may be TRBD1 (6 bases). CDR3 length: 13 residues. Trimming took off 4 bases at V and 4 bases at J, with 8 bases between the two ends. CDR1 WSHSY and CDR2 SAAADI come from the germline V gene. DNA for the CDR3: TGCGCCAGCAGTGGACAGGAGAATCAGCCCCAGCATTTT. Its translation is CASSGQENQPQHF.

For the CDR3, the DNA is TGTGCCAGCAGCTTAGTAAGTCAGAGCACAGATACGCAGTATTTT. Residues: CASSLVSQSTDTQYF. This rearrangement joins TRBV7-6 to TRBJ2-3, with unresolved D. This CDR3 is 15 amino acids long. From germline, CDR1 is SGHVS and CDR2 FNYEAQ. V dropped 1 base and J dropped 0 bases, with 8 bases sitting between them. The full variable domain, with the rest looked up from reference TRBV7-6 and TRBJ2-3, is GAGVSQSPRYKVTKRGQDVALRCDPISGHVSLYWYRQALGQGPEFLTYFNYEAQQDKSGLPNDRFSAERPEGSISTLTIQRTEQRDSAMYRCASSLVSQSTDTQYFGPGTRLTVL.

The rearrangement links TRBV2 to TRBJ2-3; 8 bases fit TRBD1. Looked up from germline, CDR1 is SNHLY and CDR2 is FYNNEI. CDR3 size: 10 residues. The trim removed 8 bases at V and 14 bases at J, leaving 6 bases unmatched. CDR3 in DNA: TGTGCCAGCCTGGACAGGGTTCTGTATTTT. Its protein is CASLDRVLYF.

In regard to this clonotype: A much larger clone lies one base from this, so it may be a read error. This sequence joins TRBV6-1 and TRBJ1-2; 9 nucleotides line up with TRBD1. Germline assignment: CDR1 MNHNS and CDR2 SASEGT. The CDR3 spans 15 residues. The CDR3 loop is CGSSEASGQGYGYTF. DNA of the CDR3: TGTGGCAGCAGTGAAGCGTCGGGACAGGGCTATGGCTACACCTTC.

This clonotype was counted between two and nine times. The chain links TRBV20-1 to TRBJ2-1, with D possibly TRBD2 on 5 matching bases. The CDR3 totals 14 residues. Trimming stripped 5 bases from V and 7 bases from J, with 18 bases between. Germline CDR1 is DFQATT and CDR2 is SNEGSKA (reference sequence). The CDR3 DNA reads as TGCAGTGCTGACCGCGGGTCAGTCCGGAATGAGCAGTTCTTC. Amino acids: CSADRGSVRNEQFF.

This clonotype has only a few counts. CDR3: CAIGATRENSYEQYF. The CDR3 DNA reads as TGTGCCATCGGAGCAACTAGGGAGAACTCCTACGAGCAGTACTTC. V is TRBV10-3 and J is TRBJ2-7; the D gene is possibly TRBD2 (5 bases). This CDR3 region has 15 residues. Deletions cut 8 bases from V and 0 bases from J, with 17 bases between. CDR1 ENHRY and CDR2 SYGVKD come from the germline V gene.

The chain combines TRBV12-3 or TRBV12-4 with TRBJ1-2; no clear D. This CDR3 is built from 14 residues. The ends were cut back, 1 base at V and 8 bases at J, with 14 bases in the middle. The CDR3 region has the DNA TGTGCCAGCAGTTTAGGTGTGGGGAGAAGGGGCTACACCTTC. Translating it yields CASSLGVGRRGYTF.

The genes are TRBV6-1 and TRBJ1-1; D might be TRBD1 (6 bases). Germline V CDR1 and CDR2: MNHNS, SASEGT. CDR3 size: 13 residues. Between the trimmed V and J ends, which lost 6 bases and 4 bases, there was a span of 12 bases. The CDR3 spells CASREDRLTEAFF. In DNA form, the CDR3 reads TGTGCCAGCAGGGAGGACAGACTCACTGAAGCTTTCTTT.